This TCR beta chain was captured in a study of high-grade serous ovarian cancer treatment subgroups. Tumor samples were taken before definitive surgery or chemotherapy. Looked up from germline, CDR1 is GTSNPN and CDR2 is SVGIG (reference sequence). The CDR3 has 18 residues. The J segment lost 0 bases and the V segment lost 2 bases, leaving 14 bases of the junction unmatched. The method was immunoSEQ multiplex PCR; TCRdb's version includes in-frame clones alone and lacks a portion of them. The sample consists of 6,000 to 7,000 clones, 75% to 85% of them appearing once. This rearrangement joins TRBV30 to TRBJ1-1, with 8 bases that match TRBD1. The TCR was taken from a human donor with high-grade serous ovarian cancer. The sequenced material came from tumor tissue. The CDR3 reads CAWSFGGGTGLMNTEAFF. The CDR3 nucleotides read TGTGCCTGGAGTTTTGGAGGGGGGACAGGCTTAATGAACACTGAAGCTTTCTTT.